These 14 T cell receptor beta chains share one sample of origin, sequenced in a study of blood T cell repertoires in COVID-19 (dated by TCRdb to 2018 to 2021). To prepare the library, the immunoSEQ multiplex PCR assay was applied. TCRdb provides this immuneACCESS table in a form limited to in-frame rearrangements. Some clones are lacking; in checked studies, under half of them reflect an unresolved V gene, and why the rest are absent is not known. The sample table lists approximately 74,000 clones, more than 70% of them with a count of one. The ten largest clones add up to 40% to 50% of the sample. The source material was peripheral blood. The receptors were sampled from a human donor in a cohort sampled during active COVID-19.

The genes are TRBV7-2 and TRBJ1-2, with D perhaps matching TRBD1 (6 bases). Trimming shortened V by 2 bases and J by 4 bases, and 8 bases separated the two germline ends. Looked up from germline, CDR1 is SGHTA and CDR2 is FQGNSA. CDR3 length: 13 residues. Written as DNA, the CDR3 is TGTGCCAGCAGCTTACCCAGGGGCTATGGCTACACCTTC. This gives the protein CASSLPRGYGYTF.

The chain has TRBV27 and TRBJ2-1, with TRBD1 matching 10 bases. V was clipped by 9 bases and J by 8 bases; unmatched bases: 16. The CDR3 covers 16 residues. CDR1 MNHEY and CDR2 SMNVEV come from the germline V gene (reference sequence). In nucleotides, the CDR3 is TGTGCCAGTAAATTGACGACAGGGGGCCTGGGGGATGAGCAGTTCTTC. Translated, it gives CASKLTTGGLGDEQFF.

This chain connects TRBV25-1 to TRBJ2-7, with TRBD1 matching over 9 bases. The CDR3 length is 15 residues. J gave up 3 bases and V 1 base, and 4 bases lay outside the gene matches. CDR1 MGHDK and CDR2 SYGVNS come from the germline V gene. CDR3 region: CASSELGQGYYEQYF. The CDR3 DNA reads TGTGCCAGCAGTGAATTGGGACAGGGATACTACGAGCAGTACTTC.

V is TRBV7-9 and J is TRBJ1-2, with D uncertain. Trimming pared 5 bases from V and 4 bases from J, leaving 11 bases between. Germline CDR1 SEHNR, CDR2 FQNEAQ (reference sequence). This CDR3 has 13 amino acids. CDR3 amino acids: CASSPGGVYGYTF. The CDR3 bases are TGTGCCAGCAGCCCCGGCGGCGTCTATGGCTACACCTTC.

This CDR3 reads CASSPRRSQETQYF. In nucleotides, the CDR3 is TGTGCCAGCAGCCCCCGTAGATCCCAAGAGACCCAGTACTTC. The chain uses TRBV7-8 and TRBJ2-5; no reliable D call. The CDR3 length is 14 residues. V was clipped by 5 bases and J by 1 base, with 11 bases between them. The V gene's germline CDR1 is SGHVS and CDR2 FQNEAQ.

The V and J genes are TRBV3-1 (or the pseudogene TRBV3-2) and TRBJ2-7; the match to TRBD1 covers 7 bases. The CDR3 is made up of 14 amino acids. Losses at the gene ends were 5 bases for V and 6 bases for J; bases not matched to a gene: 10. In germline, CDR1 is LGHDT, CDR2 YNNKEL (reference sequence). DNA for the CDR3: TGTGCCAGCAGCTACTACAGGGGAAACGGCGAGCAGTACTTC. This sequence encodes CASSYYRGNGEQYF.

The V gene is TRBV20-1, the J gene TRBJ2-3; unclear D gene. Germline V gene sequence: CDR1 DFQATT, CDR2 SNEGSKA (reference sequence). The CDR3 extends over 10 amino acids. The CDR3: CSFSTDTQYF. CDR3 coding DNA: TGCTCGTTCAGCACAGATACGCAGTATTTT.

This clone is medium-sized within its sample. This CDR3 is CASSLVSNGRGFYGYTF. The DNA of the CDR3 is TGCGCCAGCAGCTTGGTCAGTAACGGGAGGGGTTTCTATGGCTACACCTTC. The chain carries TRBV5-1 and TRBJ1-2; perhaps TRBD1 as D (5 bases). CDR1 SGHRS and CDR2 YFSETQ come from the germline V gene. The CDR3 is 17 residues long. The V end lost 0 bases, the J end lost 4 bases, and 19 bases lay between the germline ends. Full variable domain (remainder filled in from reference TRBV5-1 and TRBJ1-2): KAGVTQTPRYLIKTRGQQVTLSCSPISGHRSVSWYQQTPGQGLQFLFEYFSETQRNKGNFPGRFSGRQFSNSRSEMNVSTLELGDSALYLCASSLVSNGRGFYGYTFGSGTRLTVV.

The V gene is TRBV7-9, the J gene TRBJ2-4; D gene uncertain. V was shortened by 5 bases and J by 2 bases, with 13 bases between the two germline ends. The CDR3 is made up of 15 amino acids. CDR1 is SEHNR and CDR2 is FQNEAQ in the germline V gene (reference sequence). CDR3 sequence reads: CASSPQPTSKNIQYF. DNA of the CDR3: TGTGCCAGCAGCCCTCAACCCACTTCCAAAAACATTCAGTACTTC.

The chain couples TRBV28 to TRBJ1-1; the D gene is possibly TRBD1 (5 bases). Trimming shortened V by 2 bases and J by 3 bases, and 13 bases separated the two germline ends. CDR1 is MDHEN and CDR2 is SYDVKM in the germline V gene. CDR3 length: 15 residues. The CDR3 nucleotides are TGTGCCAGCAGTTTACCCCGGGGGTATCACACTGAAGCTTTCTTT. It is translated as CASSLPRGYHTEAFF.

This chain connects TRBV5-1 to TRBJ2-3; 12 nucleotides align to TRBD2. V was pared by 0 bases and J by 3 bases, with 2 bases of the junction left unmatched. CDR1 is SGHRS, CDR2 YFSETQ, per germline. The CDR3 has 16 amino acids. CDR3 sequence (DNA): TGCGCCAGCAGCTTGGGACTAGCGGGAGAAACAGATACGCAGTATTTT. It encodes CASSLGLAGETDTQYF.

The rearrangement joins TRBV30 to TRBJ2-7, with D possibly being TRBD1 (6 bases). From germline, CDR1 is GTSNPN and CDR2 SVGIG (reference sequence). The CDR3 covers 13 residues. The V end lost 0 bases, the J end lost 4 bases, and 10 bases lay between the germline ends. The CDR3 sequence is CAWSVQGRYEQYF. CDR3 sequence (DNA): TGTGCCTGGAGTGTACAGGGTCGGTACGAGCAGTACTTC.

The chain employs TRBV28 and TRBJ2-1; 9 nucleotides match TRBD2. J was trimmed by 7 bases and V by 3 bases; bases with no gene match: 10. The germline gives CDR1 MDHEN, CDR2 SYDVKM. There are 16 residues in the CDR3. The CDR3 DNA reads as TGTGCCAGCAGTTTCTTCGCGGGAGGGCCTGAGAATGAGCAGTTCTTC. This codes for CASSFFAGGPENEQFF.

J is TRBJ2-3 and V is TRBV27; D is unresolved. Germline V gene data show CDR1 as MNHEY and CDR2 as SMNVEV (reference sequence). V was clipped by 7 bases and J by 1 base, with 9 bases between them. CDR3 length: 13 amino acids. The chain's CDR3 is CASILAGTDTQYF. The DNA of the CDR3 is TGTGCCAGCATCTTAGCCGGCACAGATACGCAGTATTTT.